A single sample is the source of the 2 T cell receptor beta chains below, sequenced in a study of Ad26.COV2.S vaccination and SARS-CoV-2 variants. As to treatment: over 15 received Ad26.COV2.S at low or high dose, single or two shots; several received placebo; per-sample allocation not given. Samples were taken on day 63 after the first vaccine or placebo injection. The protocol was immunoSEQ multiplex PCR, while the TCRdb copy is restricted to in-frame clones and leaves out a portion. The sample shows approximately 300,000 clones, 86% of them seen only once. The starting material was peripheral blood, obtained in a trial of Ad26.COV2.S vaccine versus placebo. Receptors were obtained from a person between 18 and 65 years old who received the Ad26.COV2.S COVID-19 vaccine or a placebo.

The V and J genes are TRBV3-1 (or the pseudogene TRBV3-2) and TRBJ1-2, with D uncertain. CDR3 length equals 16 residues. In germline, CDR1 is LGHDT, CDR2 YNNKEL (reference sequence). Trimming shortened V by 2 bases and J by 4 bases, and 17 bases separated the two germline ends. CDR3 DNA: TGTGCCAGCAGCCAATTGTTGGCGGAGACCCTCTATGGCTACACCTTC. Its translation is CASSQLLAETLYGYTF.

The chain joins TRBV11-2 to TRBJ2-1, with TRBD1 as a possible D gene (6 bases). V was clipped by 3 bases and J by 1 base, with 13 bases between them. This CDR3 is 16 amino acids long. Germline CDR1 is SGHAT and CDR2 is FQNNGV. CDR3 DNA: TGTGCCAGCAGCTTCCACAGGGTACGGTCCTACAATGAGCAGTTCTTC. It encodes CASSFHRVRSYNEQFF.